Listed below are T cell receptor beta chains from one sample, sequenced in a study of PD-1 blockade in classical Hodgkin lymphoma. The protocol was immunoSEQ multiplex PCR, while the TCRdb copy is restricted to in-frame clones and leaves out a portion. The sample carries tens of thousands of clones, around 90% recorded once. This specimen consisted of peripheral blood mononuclear cells (PBMCs), obtained before the fourth cycle of nivolumab. Source of these receptors: a human donor with classical Hodgkin lymphoma. Both conserved end residues are part of each CDR3. A D gene is named only where the DNA matches it firmly. Only part of the rows carry a size: once, few, many, or a class if the clone is expanded.

>TRBV10-1|NA|TRBD2|TRBJ2-7
TGCGCCAGCAGTGAGAACCCACTTGACGGACTAGCGGGAAGACTCAGGGAGCAGTACTTC
CASSENPLDGLAGRLREQYF
>TRBV15|NA|NA|TRBJ1-5
TGTGCCACCAGCCCTCAATGGCGTCCAGGACAATTCAATCAGCCCCAGCATTTT
CATSPQWRPGQFNQPQHF
>TRBV9|NA|TRBD1|TRBJ2-1
TGTGCCAGCAGCTTCCGGGACAGTAGAGGTGAGCAGTTCTTC
CASSFRDSRGEQFF
>TRBV6-1|NA|TRBD1|TRBJ1-2
TGTGCCAGCAGGGAGAGGGACAGGGAGAACTATGGCTACACCTTC
CASRERDRENYGYTF
>TRBV9|NA|NA|TRBJ2-3
TGTGCCAGCAGCCTACTAGCCCGGAGGACCACAGATACGCAGTATTTT
CASSLLARRTTDTQYF
>TRBV25-1|NA|NA|TRBJ1-1
TGTGCCAGCACTCCCAAGGGGGTGGGCACTGAAGCTTTCTTT
CASTPKGVGTEAFF
>TRBV9|NA|TRBD2|TRBJ2-2
TGTGCCAGCAGCGTAGGCCCTGGGACTAGCGGCATCACCGGGGAGCTGTTTTTT
CASSVGPGTSGITGELFF
>TRBV9|NA|NA|TRBJ1-4
TGTGCCAGCAGTCTCTTAGGGGAGGGTGAAAAACTGTTTTTT
CASSLLGEGEKLFF
>TRBV4-1|NA|NA|TRBJ2-7
TGCGCCAGCAGCCAGCTAGCTAATCTGGACTCCTACGAGCAGTACTTC
CASSQLANLDSYEQYF
>TRBV27|NA|TRBD2|TRBJ2-7
TGTGCCAGCAGTCAGGGACTAGCGCCATCCTACGAGCAGTACTTC
CASSQGLAPSYEQYF
>TRBV5-1|NA|NA|TRBJ2-5
TGCGCCAGCAGCTTGGATGAGACCCAGTACTTC
CASSLDETQYF
>TRBV5-8|NA|TRBD2|TRBJ2-3
TGTGCCAGCGAGCCGGGGAGGTTAGCGGGAAGCACAGATACGCAGTATTTT
CASEPGRLAGSTDTQYF
>TRBV11-3|NA|NA|TRBJ2-1
TGTGCCAGCAGCTCGAGTGAAAGCTCCTACAATGAGCAGTTCTTC
CASSSSESSYNEQFF
>TRBV14|NA|NA|TRBJ1-1
TGTGCCAGCAGCCAGAATATGAACACTGAAGCTTTCTTT
CASSQNMNTEAFF
>TRBV4-1|NA|NA|TRBJ2-7
TGCGCCAGCAGCCAATGGCGGGTCTCCTACGAGCAGTACTTC
CASSQWRVSYEQYF
>TRBV7-9|NA|NA|TRBJ2-7
TGTGCCAGCAGTCGGAGCTCCTACGAGCAGTACTTC
CASSRSSYEQYF
>TRBV14|once|NA|TRBJ2-5
TGTGCCAGCAGCGAACAGCCCTTAGGAGAGACCCAGTACTTC
CASSEQPLGETQYF
>TRBV28|NA|NA|TRBJ2-7
TGTGCCAGCACTAGGGGGGGCGGAGTTGGCGAGCAGTACTTC
CASTRGGGVGEQYF
>TRBV28|NA|NA|TRBJ2-1
TGTGCCAGCGGGACGGGTTTGCAGTTCTTC
CASGTGLQFF
>TRBV2|NA|TRBD2|TRBJ2-5
TGTGCGAGCGGCCGACTGGGACTAGCGGGAGCGGGGACCCAGTACTTC
CASGRLGLAGAGTQYF
>TRBV5-4|NA|TRBD2|TRBJ2-5
TGTGCCAGCAGCTTGGGTGTCGGTAGCGGGAGGACGTCAGAGACCCAGTACTTC
CASSLGVGSGRTSETQYF
>TRBV6-5|NA|TRBD1|TRBJ2-7
TGTGCCAGCAGCTACGGGACAGCGAAGACTCACTACGAGCAGTACTTC
CASSYGTAKTHYEQYF
>TRBV5-1|NA|NA|TRBJ2-7
TGCGCCAGCAGCCCTGGGGGCCCCTACGAGCAGTACTTC
CASSPGGPYEQYF
>TRBV6-5|NA|NA|TRBJ1-5
TGTGCCAGCAGTCCCGCAGGGTCCGCTTATCAGCCCCAGCATTTT
CASSPAGSAYQPQHF
>TRBV5-5|NA|NA|TRBJ2-5
TGTGCCAGCAGCTTGTGGGGTGAATCGTACCAAGAGACCCAGTACTTC
CASSLWGESYQETQYF
>TRBV27|medium-sized|TRBD1|TRBJ1-6
TGTGCCAGCAGTTTCGGGACAGGGGGCCTCGATGTGAATTCACCCCTCCACTTT
CASSFGTGGLDVNSPLHF
>TRBV14|NA|NA|TRBJ2-1
TGTGCCAGCAGCCAAGTGAAGGGTCGTTTTTACAATGAGCAGTTCTTC
CASSQVKGRFYNEQFF
>TRBV9|NA|TRBD1|TRBJ1-5
TGTGCCAGCAGCGGAGGAGGGGGCGGCAATCAGCCCCAGCATTTT
CASSGGGGGNQPQHF